One and the same sample provided the 9 T cell receptor beta chains below, sequenced in a study of OX40 agonist ivuxolimab in advanced cancers. Measured with immunoSEQ multiplex PCR; TCRdb has only the in-frame clones, and not every one. The table lists 95,000 or so clones, about 85% of them singletons. Specimen: CD4+ or CD8+ T cells sorted from blood, collected in a trial of the OX40 agonist ivuxolimab. These receptors were collected from an adult with an advanced solid tumor such as melanoma, head and neck, liver or kidney cancer.

This chain joins TRBV11-2 and TRBJ1-1; D is uncertain. Germline assignment: CDR1 SGHAT and CDR2 FQNNGV. Trimming took off 5 bases at V and 1 base at J, with 11 bases between the two ends. CDR3 length equals 14 residues. The CDR3 sequence is CASSPAIWNTEAFF. CDR3 in DNA: TGTGCCAGCAGCCCTGCCATTTGGAACACTGAAGCTTTCTTT.

V usage is TRBV7-9 and J usage is TRBJ1-4, with D perhaps TRBD1 (5 bases). Germline loops: CDR1 SEHNR, CDR2 FQNEAQ (reference sequence). Trimming left V 0 bases short and J 8 bases short, with 7 bases between. This CDR3 is built from 13 residues. CDR3 amino acids: CASSLARGEKLFF. CDR3 nucleotides: TGTGCCAGCAGCTTAGCGAGGGGCGAAAAACTGTTTTTT.

The chain couples TRBV15 to TRBJ2-1; D possibly uses TRBD1 or TRBD2 (6 bases each). The V gene lost 9 bases and the J gene lost 6 bases, with 24 bases spanning the gap. CDR1 is LNHNV, CDR2 YYDKDF, per germline (reference sequence). CDR3 size: 16 residues. The CDR3 region is CATNSGQTRGSNEQFF. The CDR3 DNA is TGTGCCACTAACTCCGGACAGACTAGAGGTAGCAATGAGCAGTTCTTC.

This chain links TRBV11-2 with TRBJ2-1, with D perhaps matching TRBD1 or TRBD2 (5 bases each). Germline lookup yields CDR1 SGHAT and CDR2 FQNNGV. The V gene lost 3 bases and the J gene lost 2 bases, with 11 bases spanning the gap. The CDR3 loop spans 15 amino acids. CDR3 residues: CASSFRDDPYNEQFF. The CDR3 region has the DNA TGTGCCAGCAGCTTCCGGGACGACCCCTACAATGAGCAGTTCTTC.

The gene calls are TRBV7-3 and TRBJ2-5; D not resolved. Germline CDR1 and CDR2: SGHTA and FQGTGA. Between the trimmed V and J ends, which lost 3 bases and 2 bases, there was a span of 7 bases. This CDR3 is built from 13 residues. The CDR3 is CASSFGQQETQYF. The CDR3, as DNA: TGTGCCAGCAGCTTCGGGCAGCAAGAGACCCAGTACTTC.

The chain is built from TRBV7-3 and TRBJ2-1; 9 bases align to TRBD2. Per the germline V gene, CDR1 is SGHTA and CDR2 is FQGTGA. With V trimmed by 2 bases and J by 4 bases, 3 bases remained unmatched. The CDR3 is 15 residues long. The CDR3 bases are TGTGCCAGCAGCTTAGTAGCGGGAGCTTACAATGAGCAGTTCTTC. This translates into CASSLVAGAYNEQFF.

This sequence joins TRBV9 and TRBJ2-2; D gene uncertain. V lost 0 bases, J lost 7 bases, and 7 bases lay in between. Germline loops: CDR1 SGDLS, CDR2 YYNGEE. This CDR3 has 13 residues. In DNA, the CDR3 is TGTGCCAGCAGCGTAGAGGAGAACGGGGAGCTGTTTTTT. Encoded protein: CASSVEENGELFF.

V gene TRBV5-1 combines with J gene TRBJ2-5, with TRBD1 identical over 8 bases. The V and J ends lost 4 bases and 5 bases, in that order; junction bases with no gene match: 10. The germline CDR1 and CDR2 sequences are SGHRS and YFSETQ. The CDR3 consists of 15 residues. The CDR3 here is CASSLLTGGRETQYF. The CDR3, as DNA: TGCGCCAGCAGCCTTCTAACAGGGGGTCGGGAGACCCAGTACTTC.

The V and J genes are TRBV11-2 and TRBJ2-1; D is uncertain. CDR3 length: 14 residues. CDR1 and CDR2 from the germline V gene are SGHAT and FQNNGV. Between the trimmed V and J ends, which lost 3 bases and 5 bases, there was a span of 11 bases. DNA for the CDR3: TGTGCCAGCAGCTTCCTACAGAAAGACAATGAGCAGTTCTTC. It yields the protein CASSFLQKDNEQFF.